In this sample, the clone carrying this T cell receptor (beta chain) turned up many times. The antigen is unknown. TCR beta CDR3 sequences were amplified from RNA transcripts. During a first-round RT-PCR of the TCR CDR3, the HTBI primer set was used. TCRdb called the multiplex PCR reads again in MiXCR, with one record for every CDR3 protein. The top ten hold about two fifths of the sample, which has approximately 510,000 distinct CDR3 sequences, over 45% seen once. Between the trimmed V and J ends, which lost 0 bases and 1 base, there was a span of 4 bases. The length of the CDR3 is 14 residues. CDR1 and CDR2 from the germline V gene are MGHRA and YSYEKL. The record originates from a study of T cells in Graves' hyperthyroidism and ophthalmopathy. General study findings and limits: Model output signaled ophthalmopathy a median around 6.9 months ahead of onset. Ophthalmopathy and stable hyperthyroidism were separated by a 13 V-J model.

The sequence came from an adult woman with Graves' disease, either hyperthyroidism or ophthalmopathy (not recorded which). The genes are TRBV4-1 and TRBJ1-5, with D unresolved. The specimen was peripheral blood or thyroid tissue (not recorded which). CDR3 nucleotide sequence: TGCGCCAGCAGCCAAGAGGAGAGCAATCAGCCCCAGCATTTT. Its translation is CASSQEESNQPQHF.